This TCR beta chain originates from a study of blood T cell repertoires in COVID-19. Whole-study context: Samples taken during acute and convalescent COVID-19 were collected in the United States, Italy and Spain.

TCRdb's copy holds only in-frame clones and misses some; the assay was immunoSEQ multiplex PCR. This repertoire shows 140,000 or so clones, approximately 90% found once; its top ten account for 8.5% to 9.5%. The V and J ends lost 5 bases and 5 bases respectively, with 12 bases between them. The CDR3 covers 13 residues. Looked up from germline, CDR1 is SNHLY and CDR2 is FYNNEI. Sample: peripheral blood. The TCR originated in a woman in her 50s with active or convalescent COVID-19. This rearrangement joins TRBV2 to TRBJ1-2, with D unclear. Here the CDR3 DNA reads TGTGCCAGCAGTACCACGGAGAGTTATGGCTACACCTTC. Translated, it gives CASSTTESYGYTF.